This entry concerns a single T cell receptor (beta chain). The sample is drawn from a study of tumor and adjacent non-tumor tissue in lung cancer. No cell sorting was done before RNA was extracted from the tissue. This non-tumor lung sample came from over 3 cm beyond the tumor edge. The library came from three nested PCR rounds adapted from ARM-PCR protocols. TCRdb analysed the multiplex PCR reads with MiXCR anew, one entry per CDR3 protein. The profile covers almost 75,000 distinct CDR3 sequences, with nearly 70% appearing a single time and about 30% taken by the ten largest. Trimming took off 1 base at V and 6 bases at J, with 12 bases between the two ends. Germline CDR1 is DFQATT and CDR2 is SNEGSKA (reference sequence). This CDR3 has 13 amino acids.

The chain recombines TRBV20-1 with TRBJ1-1; D might be TRBD1 (5 bases). The sequencing sample was made of distant non-tumor lung tissue. The source is a woman in her forties or fifties with non-small cell lung cancer. In DNA form, the CDR3 reads TGCAGTGCTAGAGGGCCGTGGGGCCCTGAAGCTTTCTTT. Its protein product is CSARGPWGPEAFF.